The 17 T cell receptor beta chains listed next were all sequenced from one sample in a study of blood T cells in healthy people across ages. Together with a sample-barcoded 5' primer, a J-beta primer mix was included in a second PCR lasting roughly 6 to 12 cycles. TCRdb re-called the 5' RACE reads with MiXCR, one entry per CDR3 protein. The data show roughly 860,000 distinct CDR3 sequences, approximately 65% seen once. Sequences were obtained from blood. These receptors were collected from a man aged 25-45 years in good health.

V usage is TRBV12-3 or TRBV12-4 and J usage is TRBJ2-7; TRBD1 is a possible D gene (5 bases). CDR3 length: 13 amino acids. V was cut by 3 bases and J by 2 bases, with 8 bases left in between. CDR3 region: CASSLDTAYEQYF. CDR3 DNA: TGTGCCAGCAGTTTGGACACAGCCTACGAGCAGTACTTC.

This clonotype showed up just a few times. The J gene is TRBJ2-1, the V gene TRBV7-3; 14 bases map to TRBD2. The length of the CDR3 is 19 residues. Germline CDR1 reads SGHTA; CDR2 reads FQGTGA. V lost 0 bases to trimming and J lost 4 bases; unmatched junction nucleotides: 8. CDR3 sequence: CASSLTGGLAGAHYNEQFF. In DNA form, the CDR3 reads TGTGCCAGCAGCTTAACGGGGGGACTAGCGGGGGCCCATTACAATGAGCAGTTCTTC.

V usage is TRBV10-3 and J usage is TRBJ2-5; the match to TRBD2 covers 12 bases. Per the germline V gene, CDR1 is ENHRY and CDR2 is SYGVKD. The CDR3 sequence is 16 residues long. J lost 1 base, V lost 5 bases, and 5 bases had no gene match. As DNA, the CDR3 is TGTGCCATCAGTCTTCTAGCGGGGGGGATCCAAGAGACCCAGTACTTC. Translating it yields CAISLLAGGIQETQYF.

The rearrangement joins TRBV5-6 to TRBJ2-6; D might be TRBD2 (6 bases). The V end was cut by 3 bases, the J end by 4 bases, with 14 bases between. Per the germline V gene, CDR1 is SGHDT and CDR2 is YYEEEE. This CDR3 spans 16 amino acids. The CDR3 here is CASSWGTGDGANVLTF. Here the CDR3 DNA reads TGTGCCAGCAGCTGGGGGACGGGGGACGGGGCCAACGTCCTGACTTTC.

CDR3: CASNDQGSLTDTQYF. The CDR3 nucleotides are TGTGCCAGCAACGACCAGGGTAGCCTCACAGATACGCAGTATTTT. The J gene is TRBJ2-3, the V gene TRBV7-9; D is possibly TRBD1 (5 bases). This CDR3 comprises 15 residues. Germline CDR1 SEHNR, CDR2 FQNEAQ (reference sequence). V lost 7 bases, J lost 2 bases, and 16 bases lay in between.

This clonotype was counted only a few times. The chain couples TRBV29-1 to TRBJ2-1; possibly TRBD2 for D (7 bases). The V end lost 7 bases, the J end lost 5 bases, and 15 bases lay between the germline ends. Germline CDR1 SQVTM, CDR2 ANQGSEA. The CDR3 has 13 amino acids. In DNA, the CDR3 is TGCAGCGCCGGGGGGCCAGTGAACAATGAGCAGTTCTTC. Translation gives CSAGGPVNNEQFF.

This chain uses TRBV4-2 with TRBJ2-1, with D perhaps assigned TRBD1 or TRBD2 (5 bases each). From germline, CDR1 is LGHNA and CDR2 YNFKEQ. V was shortened by 5 bases and J by 13 bases, with 24 bases between the two germline ends. CDR3 length: 15 residues. CDR3 loop: CASSGRGTKKETQFF. CDR3 DNA sequence: TGTGCCAGCAGCGGACGGGGCACTAAAAAAGAGACCCAGTTCTTC.

This clonotype came up once. J is TRBJ1-1 and V is TRBV9; D is unclear. V gave up 0 bases and J gave up 2 bases, with 14 bases separating them. CDR1 and CDR2 (germline): SGDLS, YYNGEE. The CDR3 totals 16 residues. Here the CDR3 reads CASSVAIEGENTEAFF. DNA for the CDR3: TGTGCCAGCAGCGTAGCTATCGAGGGTGAAAACACTGAAGCTTTCTTT.

V and J are TRBV4-2 and TRBJ2-7; D is uncertain. Germline V lookup: CDR1 LGHNA, CDR2 YNFKEQ. CDR3 length: 16 residues. The ends were cut back, 0 bases at V and 0 bases at J, with 12 bases in the middle. This CDR3 reads CASSQEGNSPSYEQYF. The CDR3 region has the DNA TGTGCCAGCAGCCAAGAGGGGAACTCCCCCTCCTACGAGCAGTACTTC.

The gene calls are TRBV10-3 and TRBJ2-1; D ambiguous. CDR3 length equals 13 residues. The V and J ends lost 2 bases and 4 bases respectively, with 6 bases between them. Germline V lookup: CDR1 ENHRY, CDR2 SYGVKD. CDR3 in amino acids: CAISEGIYNEQFF. CDR3 DNA: TGTGCCATCAGTGAGGGGATTTACAATGAGCAGTTCTTC.

This clonotype was counted ten times or more. The genes are TRBV10-3 and TRBJ2-1; 10 bases match TRBD2. Germline loops: CDR1 ENHRY, CDR2 SYGVKD. Trimming removed 10 bases from V and 8 bases from J; junction bases left unmatched: 8. This CDR3 has 13 amino acids. This chain's CDR3 is CATAGGLIDEQFF. The DNA of the CDR3 is TGTGCCACAGCGGGGGGGCTCATCGATGAGCAGTTCTTC.

This clonotype was counted once. The chain employs TRBV3-1 and TRBJ2-1, with 14 bases lining up with TRBD2. The CDR3 extends over 16 amino acids. V gave up 3 bases and J gave up 6 bases; unmatched junction bases: 4. Germline assignment: CDR1 LGHDT and CDR2 YNNKEL (reference sequence). CDR3 loop: CASSQRLAGGGNEQFF. DNA of the CDR3: TGTGCCAGCAGCCAGCGACTAGCGGGGGGGGGCAATGAGCAGTTCTTC.

The chain links TRBV3-1 to TRBJ1-6, with 7 bases matching TRBD1. V trimming: 1 base; J trimming: 10 bases; junction bases outside the gene matches: 4. Germline V gene lookup returns CDR1 LGHDT and CDR2 YNNKEL (reference sequence). This CDR3 spans 14 amino acids. CDR3 DNA sequence: TGTGCCAGCAGCCAAGGACAGGGTGTGTCACCCCTCCACTTT. It yields the protein CASSQGQGVSPLHF.

This clonotype was observed a handful of times. This chain links TRBV29-1 with TRBJ2-3, with 12 bases aligning to TRBD2. In germline, CDR1 is SQVTM, CDR2 ANQGSEA. The V and J ends lost 4 bases and 6 bases, in that order; junction bases with no gene match: 5. This CDR3 region has 14 residues. CDR3 in amino acids: CSVASGGAGDTQYF. The CDR3 nucleotides are TGCAGCGTTGCTAGCGGGGGGGCCGGGGATACGCAGTATTTT.

This clonotype came up a few times. This chain connects TRBV10-3 to TRBJ2-7; no definite D call. The CDR3 totals 15 residues. V was trimmed by 10 bases and J by 1 base, leaving 20 bases between them. Germline V gene lookup returns CDR1 ENHRY and CDR2 SYGVKD. This chain's CDR3 is CATSSGVLNSYEQYF. The CDR3 DNA follows: TGTGCCACTTCAAGTGGGGTGTTGAATTCCTACGAGCAGTACTTC.

This clonotype was seen a single time. The rearrangement joins TRBV9 to TRBJ2-5; 8 bases align to TRBD2. Per germline, CDR1 SGDLS and CDR2 YYNGEE. J lost 11 bases, V lost 0 bases, and 12 bases had no gene match. The CDR3 has 15 amino acids. The CDR3 nucleotides are TGTGCCAGCAGCGTAGACGGGGGGGCCTTCGATGAGCAGTACTTC. Its translation: CASSVDGGAFDEQYF.

The chain links TRBV28 to TRBJ2-1, with D tentatively TRBD1 (5 bases). V was pared by 10 bases and J by 7 bases, with 14 bases between. The CDR3 totals 12 residues. From germline, CDR1 is MDHEN and CDR2 SYDVKM. This chain's CDR3 is CATRGQRNEQFF. The CDR3, as DNA: TGTGCCACCCGCGGACAACGGAATGAGCAGTTCTTC.